This T cell receptor beta chain was identified during a study of Tregs in tolerant kidney transplant recipients. Germline CDR1 SNHLY, CDR2 FYNNEI. The CDR3 has 13 amino acids. V was shortened by 11 bases and J by 0 bases, with 13 bases between the two germline ends. TCRdb keeps only in-frame clones here, not all; method: immunoSEQ multiplex PCR. Of about 46,000 clones in the sample, about 89% are singletons; the top ten hold about 0.74%. On this clone itself: Its antigen is unknown.

Regulatory T cells were sorted from thawed PBMCs rested overnight at 37°C with 200 to 250 IU/ml IL-2. The study, taken as a whole, reports: The most relevant donor-specific Treg TCRbeta repertoire apparently came from expansion with activated donor B cells.

The TCR comes from a human donor in good health. Sequencing used Tregs from blood. The V and J genes are TRBV2 and TRBJ1-2, with D tentatively TRBD1 (5 bases). The CDR3 DNA reads TGTGCCTCCCACGGGGCTTCTAACTATGGCTACACCTTC. This codes for CASHGASNYGYTF.